Below, 6 T cell receptor beta chains from the same sample are listed, as sequenced in a study of blood T cells in healthy people across ages (dated by TCRdb to between 2014 and 2017). The library was produced with 5' RACE. Instrument used: Illumina HiSeq 2500. A second PCR of about 6 to 12 cycles was run with a J-beta primer mix and a sample-barcoded 5' primer. The public reads were quality trimmed at Q25 with fastp and then assembled into clones with MiXCR by TCRdb, keeping productive beta chains. Every distinct CDR3 protein forms one entry, paired with its most common genes and DNA. This sample holds around 780,000 distinct CDR3 sequences; 20% to 30% were observed only once. Around 2.9% of the sample is held by the ten biggest clonotypes. These data are also associated with another study on T cells of mothers and their children.

Input material: blood. The receptor source for this set is a boy aged 5-17 years in good health.

CDR3 nucleotide sequence: TGTGCCAGCACCGCCTCTGGGCGGGGGGCCAATAATGAGCAGTTCTTC. The encoded protein is CASTASGRGANNEQFF. This sequence joins TRBV6-2 or TRBV6-3 and TRBJ2-5, with TRBD2 matching 8 bases. The J call may be incorrect, as the DNA end agrees better with TRBJ2-1. CDR1 is MNHEY and CDR2 is SVGEGT in the germline V gene. The CDR3 loop spans 16 amino acids.

The chain is built from TRBV7-2 and TRBJ2-4, with 15 bases lining up with TRBD2. Germline values: CDR1 SGHTA, CDR2 FQGNSA. The V gene end was trimmed by 3 bases and the J gene end by 4 bases; junction bases not matched to a gene: 16. The CDR3 consists of 21 residues. The CDR3 spells CASSLYKGTSGGLGAKNIQYF. The DNA for the CDR3 is TGTGCCAGCAGCTTGTATAAGGGGACTAGCGGGGGGCTGGGGGCGAAAAACATTCAGTACTTC.

This clonotype was recorded a few times. The chain uses TRBV6-6 and TRBJ2-3; D is unclear. CDR3 length: 11 amino acids. Trimming removed 10 bases from V and 4 bases from J, with 9 bases in between. Germline V CDR1 and CDR2: MNHNY, SVGAGI (reference sequence). The CDR3 is CAMGAPDTQYF. The CDR3, as DNA: TGTGCCATGGGTGCGCCAGATACGCAGTATTTT.

This clonotype was detected only a few times. The chain joins TRBV7-3 to TRBJ2-1, with D perhaps TRBD2 (5 bases). V lost 5 bases to trimming and J lost 0 bases, with 11 bases between them. In germline, CDR1 is SGHTA, CDR2 FQGTGA. The CDR3 loop spans 15 amino acids. The DNA for the CDR3 is TGTGCCAGCAGCCGCGACGGGGACTCCTACAATGAGCAGTTCTTC. It specifies CASSRDGDSYNEQFF.

The J gene is TRBJ2-3, the V gene TRBV20-1, with 10 nucleotides matching TRBD2. This CDR3 has 17 residues. The germline V gene has CDR1 DFQATT and CDR2 SNEGSKA (reference sequence). With V trimmed by 2 bases and J by 5 bases, 13 bases remained unmatched. The CDR3 protein is CSARSTLLAGVIDTQYF. In nucleotides, the CDR3 is TGCAGTGCTAGATCCACCCTCCTAGCGGGGGTTATAGATACGCAGTATTTT.

This clonotype was seen only a few times. This chain uses TRBV7-9 with TRBJ2-1; D gene ambiguous. CDR3 length: 12 residues. Per the germline V gene, CDR1 is SEHNR and CDR2 is FQNEAQ (reference sequence). V lost 10 bases and J lost 7, with 14 bases in between. CDR3 sequence reads: CATSVARNEQFF. Here the CDR3 DNA reads TGTGCCACCTCAGTGGCGAGGAATGAGCAGTTCTTC.